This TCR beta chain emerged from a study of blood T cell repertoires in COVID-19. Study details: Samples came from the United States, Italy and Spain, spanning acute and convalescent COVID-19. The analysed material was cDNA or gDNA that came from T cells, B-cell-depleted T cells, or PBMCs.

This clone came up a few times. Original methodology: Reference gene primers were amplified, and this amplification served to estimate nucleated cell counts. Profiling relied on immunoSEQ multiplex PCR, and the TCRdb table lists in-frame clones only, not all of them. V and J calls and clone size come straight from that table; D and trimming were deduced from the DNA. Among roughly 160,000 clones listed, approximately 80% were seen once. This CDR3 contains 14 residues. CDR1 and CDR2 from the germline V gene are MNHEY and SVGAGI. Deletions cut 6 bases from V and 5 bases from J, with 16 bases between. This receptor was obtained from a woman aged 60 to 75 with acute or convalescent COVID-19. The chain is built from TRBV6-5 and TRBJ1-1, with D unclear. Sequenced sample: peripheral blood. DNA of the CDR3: TGTGCCAGCAGCTCTCGCTCAGGAGGTACTGAAGCTTTCTTT. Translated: CASSSRSGGTEAFF.